The next 17 T cell receptor beta chains were all read from a single sample in a study of T cell responses to AZD1222 COVID-19 vaccine. Using immunoSEQ multiplex PCR, the repertoire was profiled, and TCRdb retains in-frame clones only, with some absent. This sample has over 150,000 clones; approximately 92% occur once, and the top ten carry roughly 10%. The sample here was peripheral blood, taken on day 0 of AZD1222 vaccination. The receptors were sampled from an adult in good health.

Comments on this clone: This sample also contains other DNA sequences that code for the same CDR3. V and J are TRBV28 and TRBJ1-1; maybe TRBD1 (5 bases). This CDR3 contains 13 residues. Per germline, CDR1 MDHEN and CDR2 SYDVKM. The V end was cut by 5 bases, the J end by 1 base, with 8 bases between. In DNA form, the CDR3 reads TGTGCCAGCAGTCCCCAGGGGAACACTGAAGCTTTCTTT. Amino acid sequence: CASSPQGNTEAFF.

The V gene is TRBV9, the J gene TRBJ1-1, with D perhaps TRBD1 (6 bases). The CDR3 length is 14 residues. Germline-derived CDR1 and CDR2 are SGDLS and YYNGEE. V was clipped by 7 bases and J by 1 base, with 14 bases between them. The CDR3: CASRGGLSNTEAFF. The CDR3 nucleotides read TGTGCCAGCCGTGGGGGCCTCTCGAACACTGAAGCTTTCTTT.

The rearrangement joins TRBV19 to TRBJ2-5, with TRBD2 as a possible D gene (7 bases). V shed 2 bases and J shed 10 bases, with 17 bases lying between them. The CDR3 covers 14 residues. The germline CDR1 and CDR2 sequences are LNHDA and SQIVND (reference sequence). The CDR3 DNA follows: TGTGCCAGTAGTATAAAGGCGGGGGCGGCGGTCCAGTACTTC. Translation gives CASSIKAGAAVQYF. Using reference TRBV19 and TRBJ2-5 for the parts outside the CDR3, the full variable domain is DGGITQSPKYLFRKEGQNVTLSCEQNLNHDAMYWYRQDPGQGLRLIYYSQIVNDFQKGDIAEGYSVSREKKESFPLTVTSAQKNPTAFYLCASSIKAGAAVQYFGPGTRLLVL.

V is TRBV29-1 and J is TRBJ2-7; 9 bases fit TRBD1. Germline assignment: CDR1 SQVTM and CDR2 ANQGSEA. The CDR3 totals 13 residues. The J segment lost 5 bases and the V segment lost 7 bases, leaving 9 bases of the junction unmatched. CDR3 sequence reads: CSASGQGPHEQYF. In DNA, the CDR3 is TGCAGCGCCTCGGGACAGGGTCCCCACGAGCAGTACTTC.

The rearrangement links TRBV28 to TRBJ1-1; D may be TRBD1 (6 bases). Germline V lookup: CDR1 MDHEN, CDR2 SYDVKM. Trimming removed 6 bases from V and 5 bases from J, with 16 bases in between. The CDR3 runs 14 residues. The CDR3 spells CASSYQPQGTEAFF. For the CDR3, the DNA is TGTGCCAGCAGCTACCAGCCCCAGGGGACTGAAGCTTTCTTT.

V usage is TRBV9 and J usage is TRBJ1-3, with TRBD1 as a possible D gene (6 bases). This CDR3 has 15 amino acids. The ends were cut back, 0 bases at V and 2 bases at J, with 9 bases in the middle. The germline gives CDR1 SGDLS, CDR2 YYNGEE. CDR3 sequence: CASSVEAGAGNTIYF. DNA for the CDR3: TGTGCCAGCAGCGTAGAAGCAGGGGCTGGAAACACCATATATTTT.

The chain uses TRBV10-2 and TRBJ1-5; D unclear. The V gene lost 4 bases and the J gene lost 0 bases, with 10 bases spanning the gap. CDR3 length: 15 amino acids. Looked up from germline, CDR1 is WSHSY and CDR2 is SAAADI. The CDR3, as DNA: TGCGCCAGCAGTGCTGGACGTAGTAGCAATCAGCCCCAGCATTTT. This codes for CASSAGRSSNQPQHF.

The CDR3 loop is CASSLETGTDTQYF. DNA for the CDR3: TGTGCCAGCAGCTTGGAGACAGGGACAGATACGCAGTATTTT. J is TRBJ2-3 and V is TRBV5-4, with TRBD1 matching over 7 bases. Germline V gene sequence: CDR1 SGHNT, CDR2 YYREEE (reference sequence). This CDR3 contains 14 residues. V gave up 0 bases and J gave up 3 bases; unmatched junction bases: 1.

V and J are TRBV4-1 and TRBJ2-2; D might be TRBD1 (5 bases). Germline CDR1 reads MGHRA; CDR2 reads YSYEKL. CDR3 size: 14 residues. Trimming stripped 1 base from V and 6 bases from J, with 9 bases between. CDR3 DNA: TGCGCCAGCAGCCAAGTTCAGGGCGCCGGGGAGCTGTTTTTT. Amino acid sequence: CASSQVQGAGELFF.

The gene calls are TRBV28 and TRBJ1-6; D gene ambiguous. The CDR3 covers 14 residues. Per the germline V gene, CDR1 is MDHEN and CDR2 is SYDVKM. V lost 5 bases to trimming and J lost 8 bases, with 13 bases between them. CDR3: CASSLGRVYSPLHF. The CDR3 bases are TGTGCCAGCAGTCTCGGGAGAGTTTATTCACCCCTCCACTTT.

V and J are TRBV5-6 and TRBJ1-1, with D hard to call. Trimming removed 1 base at V and 8 bases at J, with 15 bases between. The CDR3 covers 14 residues. From germline, CDR1 is SGHDT and CDR2 YYEEEE. The CDR3 here is CASSLILSGSEAFF. The CDR3 nucleotides are TGTGCCAGCAGCTTGATATTGTCGGGATCCGAAGCTTTCTTT.

The chain carries TRBV6-2 or TRBV6-3 and TRBJ1-5; no firm D call. CDR1 and CDR2 (germline): MNHEY, SVGEGT. CDR3 size: 14 residues. V was clipped by 4 bases and J by 2 bases, with 9 bases between them. The CDR3 nucleotides read TGTGCCAGCAGTTCCGGGCAGGGCAATCAGCCCCAGCATTTT. The encoded protein is CASSSGQGNQPQHF.

The V and J genes are TRBV5-1 and TRBJ2-1; D gene unclear. V was cut by 0 bases and J by 0 bases, with 10 bases left in between. The length of the CDR3 is 16 residues. Germline V CDR1 and CDR2: SGHRS, YFSETQ. The CDR3 DNA is TGCGCCAGCAGCTTGGCCCGCGGTAGCTCCTACAATGAGCAGTTCTTC. The encoded protein is CASSLARGSSYNEQFF. Full variable domain (outside the CDR3, taken from reference TRBV5-1 and TRBJ2-1): KAGVTQTPRYLIKTRGQQVTLSCSPISGHRSVSWYQQTPGQGLQFLFEYFSETQRNKGNFPGRFSGRQFSNSRSEMNVSTLELGDSALYLCASSLARGSSYNEQFFGPGTRLTVL.

The chain links TRBV7-2 to TRBJ1-4; no clear D gene. This CDR3 has 14 amino acids. Per the germline V gene, CDR1 is SGHTA and CDR2 is FQGNSA. V lost 5 bases and J 5 bases, leaving 12 bases between the germline ends. Written as DNA, the CDR3 is TGTGCCAGCAGCCAGAGGCTTGCGAATGAAAAACTGTTTTTT. It encodes CASSQRLANEKLFF.

A few counts support this clone. The chain has TRBV5-1 and TRBJ1-1; a weak D match, TRBD1 (5 bases). The V end lost 3 bases, the J end lost 0 bases, and 15 bases lay between the germline ends. The CDR3 length is 16 residues. From germline, CDR1 is SGHRS and CDR2 YFSETQ. CDR3 in amino acids: CASSWDVTAMNTEAFF. The CDR3 region has the DNA TGCGCCAGCAGCTGGGACGTTACAGCCATGAACACTGAAGCTTTCTTT.

DNA of the CDR3: TGTGCCAGCAGTCCTCCCGACCCCCTTATAGGACCCTACGAGCAGTACGTC. Its translation: CASSPPDPLIGPYEQYV. The V call is TRBV28, the J call TRBJ2-7, with no clear D. The germline V gene encodes CDR1 MDHEN and CDR2 SYDVKM. This CDR3 is 17 amino acids long. The V and J ends lost 5 bases and 2 bases respectively, with 22 bases between them.

This chain links TRBV19 with TRBJ2-1; D is perhaps TRBD1 or TRBD2 (5 bases each). The CDR3 is 15 amino acids. Germline values: CDR1 LNHDA, CDR2 SQIVND (reference sequence). V lost 5 bases, J lost 7 bases, and 18 bases lay in between. DNA of the CDR3: TGTGCCAGTAGTGCCGGGACCCGCGGGTGGAATGAGCAGTTCTTC. It codes for CASSAGTRGWNEQFF.